This is a list of T cell receptor beta chains from one sample in a study of regulatory and conventional T cells in breast cancer. TCRdb processed the PCR reads anew with MiXCR; each CDR3 protein has one entry. The top ten clones hold around 6.1% of a sample with approximately 9,500 distinct CDR3 sequences, roughly 36% of them seen once. The sequenced sample consisted of conventional T cells from blood. The source is a male donor in good health. Each CDR3 is given with its conserved first and last residue. D genes are given only for firm matches. The size of a clone is reported for some rows only, either as once, few or many, or as a class for expanded clones.

TRBJ2-1	-	-	TRBV5-1	TGCGCCAGCAGCTCGACGGGGGACAGCCGGGGAGTCTTC	CASSSTGDSRGVF
TRBJ2-7	few	-	TRBV5-1	TGCGCCAGCAGCTTGGGGACGAGTGGGGGGGAGCAGTACTTC	CASSLGTSGGEQYF
TRBJ1-5	-	-	TRBV6-2/TRBV6-3	TGTGCCAGCAGTTACTCCCAGGGTGGTTATCAGCCCCAGCATTTT	CASSYSQGGYQPQHF
TRBJ2-7	-	-	TRBV6-5	TGTGCCAGCAAGAGGGAAGGAGCCGTCTACGAGCAGTACTTC	CASKREGAVYEQYF
TRBJ1-5	-	-	TRBV5-1	TGCGCCAGCAGCTTGGGGGTATCCCAGCCCCAGCATTTT	CASSLGVSQPQHF
TRBJ1-5	medium-sized	TRBD1	TRBV6-2/TRBV6-3	TGTGCCAGCAGACGACAGGGAAATCAGCCCCAGCATTTT	CASRRQGNQPQHF
TRBJ2-5	few	TRBD1	TRBV20-1	TGCAGTGCTAGTAGGACAGGGAGAGAGACCCAGTACTTC	CSASRTGRETQYF
TRBJ2-1	-	-	TRBV7-2	TGTGCCAGCAGCTTAGGCCTTAGGGGTGAGCAGTTCTTC	CASSLGLRGEQFF
TRBJ2-7	-	TRBD2	TRBV5-1	TGCGCCAGCAGCGACGCGGGGGTTTTATACGAGCAGTACTTC	CASSDAGVLYEQYF
TRBJ2-5	medium-sized	-	TRBV7-9	TGTGCCAGCAGCCCCCGGGGGCTGGGAGAGACCCAGTACTTC	CASSPRGLGETQYF
TRBJ2-1	once	-	TRBV10-3	TGTGCCATCGGGATCGGAGAGCAGTTCTTC	CAIGIGEQFF
TRBJ2-1	medium-sized	-	TRBV25-1	TGTGCCAGCAGTGGTCGGACGGAGGTTGAGCAGTTCTTC	CASSGRTEVEQFF
TRBJ2-3	-	TRBD2	TRBV11-2	TGTGCCAGCAGCCTAGCGGGGGGGCGGACAGATACGCAGTATTTT	CASSLAGGRTDTQYF
TRBJ2-1	few	-	TRBV24-1	TGTGCCACCAGTGATCGGTTGGATGAGCAGTTCTTC	CATSDRLDEQFF
TRBJ2-1	-	-	TRBV30	TGTGCCTGGAGTAAAGGCCTAAGAGGTTGGGGCAAGGGGAATGAGCAGTTCTTC	CAWSKGLRGWGKGNEQFF
TRBJ2-1	few	-	TRBV7-9	TGTGCCAGCAGCTTAGACTACAATGAGCAGTTCTTC	CASSLDYNEQFF
TRBJ1-2	-	-	TRBV12-3/TRBV12-4	TGTGCCAGCAGTTTTGGGCGAGGGTATGGCTACACCTTC	CASSFGRGYGYTF
TRBJ1-5	medium-sized	-	TRBV7-2	TGTGCCAGCAGCTTAGTCCCCGCGGGCCAGCCCCAGCATTTT	CASSLVPAGQPQHF
TRBJ2-5	-	TRBD1	TRBV7-2	TGTGCCAGCACCCGAGGGACAGTACAAGAGACCCAGTACTTC	CASTRGTVQETQYF
TRBJ1-6	-	TRBD1	TRBV19	TGTGCCAGTAGTTCCCAGGACAGGGAAACCCTCCACTTT	CASSSQDRETLHF
TRBJ2-7	few	-	TRBV20-1	TGCAGTGCTAGCCCCAGGGGCGGACCCTACGAGCAGTACTTC	CSASPRGGPYEQYF
TRBJ1-6	-	-	TRBV7-9	TGTGCCAGCAGTCGTTCGGACGATAGGAATTCACCCCTCCACTTT	CASSRSDDRNSPLHF
TRBJ2-1	few	TRBD1	TRBV5-5	TGTGCCAGCAGCGGCGGGACAGGGGGCTACAATGAGCAGTTCTTC	CASSGGTGGYNEQFF
TRBJ1-1	once	-	TRBV6-1	TGTGCCAGCACCCCAGGAAGGGGGAACACTGAAGCTTTCTTT	CASTPGRGNTEAFF
TRBJ1-1	once	-	TRBV5-4	TGTGCCAGCAGCTTGACCTTTAACACTGAAGCTTTCTTT	CASSLTFNTEAFF
TRBJ2-6	many	TRBD2	TRBV5-1	TGCGCCAGCAGCCTCCAACTAGCGGGGGGAATGGGGGCCAACGTCCTGACTTTC	CASSLQLAGGMGANVLTF
TRBJ1-4	-	-	TRBV6-1	TGTGCCAGCAGTGAAGCGACGGGGGGGCGGGAAAAACTGTTTTTT	CASSEATGGREKLFF
TRBJ1-5	medium-sized	-	TRBV20-1	TGCAGTGCTAGAAAGGGCAATCAGCCCCAGCATTTT	CSARKGNQPQHF
TRBJ2-7	-	-	TRBV10-2	TGCGCCAGCAGTGAGTCCTTCGTTCCCATCTCCTACGAGCAGTACTTC	CASSESFVPISYEQYF
TRBJ2-2	-	-	TRBV7-2	TGTGCCAGCAGCTTACTGGTCATGAACACCGGGGAGCTGTTTTTT	CASSLLVMNTGELFF
TRBJ1-1	few	-	TRBV12-3/TRBV12-4	TGTGCCAGCAGTACCTCGGCCCTTCAGGCTTTCTTT	CASSTSALQAFF
TRBJ1-6	-	TRBD1	TRBV28	TGTGCCAGCAATCCCCGGACGGGACAGAATTCACCCCTCCACTTT	CASNPRTGQNSPLHF
TRBJ2-3	medium-sized	TRBD2	TRBV4-3	TGCGCCAGCAGCCAAGGGGCGGGGGGGCGCGGAGATACGCAGTATTTT	CASSQGAGGRGDTQYF
TRBJ1-1	-	-	TRBV7-9	TGTGCCAGCAGCTCCAGAGGGTCTGAAGCTTTCTTT	CASSSRGSEAFF
TRBJ1-5	-	-	TRBV3-1	TGTGCCAGCAGCCAAGGGAATCAGCCCCAGCATTTT	CASSQGNQPQHF
TRBJ1-5	many	TRBD1	TRBV7-2	TGTGCCAGCAGCGTCGGGACAGGGGGAGGTCAGCCCCAGCATTTT	CASSVGTGGGQPQHF
TRBJ2-3	few	-	TRBV10-3	TGTGCCACCAACCGGGACGGGGGCACAGATACGCAGTATTTT	CATNRDGGTDTQYF
TRBJ1-4	few	TRBD1	TRBV20-1	TGCAGTGCTAGAGATCTCTGGACAGGGGCCGGAAAACTGTTTTTT	CSARDLWTGAGKLFF
TRBJ1-1	few	TRBD1	TRBV7-9	TGTGCCAGCAGCCCCGATCCGGGACAGGGGTGGACTGAAGCTTTCTTT	CASSPDPGQGWTEAFF
TRBJ1-5	-	-	TRBV12-3/TRBV12-4	TGTGCCAGCAGTTCGGACGGGCGGGTCAATCAGCCCCAGCATTTT	CASSSDGRVNQPQHF
TRBJ2-1	-	TRBD1	TRBV29-1	TGCAGCGCAATGGACAGGGTGGGCTCGAATGAGCAGTTCTTC	CSAMDRVGSNEQFF
TRBJ1-5	-	-	TRBV7-8	TGTGCCAGCAGCTCAACCTATAGCAATCAGCCCCAGCATTTT	CASSSTYSNQPQHF
TRBJ2-5	-	TRBD2	TRBV11-2	TGTGCCAGCAGCAATCCTAGCGGGGGGCCCCAAGAGACCCAGTACTTC	CASSNPSGGPQETQYF
TRBJ2-7	-	TRBD1	TRBV6-2/TRBV6-3	TGTGCCAGCAGCCTAAGTCCCTGGGACAGGCAGAACTACGAGCAGTACTTC	CASSLSPWDRQNYEQYF
TRBJ1-5	medium-sized	TRBD1	TRBV7-9	TGTGCCAGCGGACAGGGCCAGCCCCAGCATTTT	CASGQGQPQHF
TRBJ2-3	few	-	TRBV6-2/TRBV6-3	TGTGCCAGCAGCAGACGCTTCAGCACAGATACGCAGTATTTT	CASSRRFSTDTQYF
TRBJ2-2	-	-	TRBV3-1	TGTGCCAGCAGCCAAGAGGCACACGGGGAGCTGTTTTTT	CASSQEAHGELFF
TRBJ1-5	large	-	TRBV6-1	TGTGCCAGCAGGACGGCAGTTCAGCCCCAGCATTTT	CASRTAVQPQHF